Included here is one T cell receptor (beta chain) sequence, with context. The source of the sample is a study of T cell responses to AZD1222 COVID-19 vaccine. CDR1 SGDLS and CDR2 YYNGEE come from the germline V gene. The germline V and J ends were trimmed by 4 bases and 3 bases, with 14 bases remaining between them. The length of the CDR3 is 14 residues. Libraries were prepared by immunoSEQ multiplex PCR; TCRdb keeps only in-frame clonotypes and omits some of them. The sample includes about 150,000 clones, about nine tenths of them seen just once. The rearrangement links TRBV9 to TRBJ2-7; perhaps TRBD1 as D (5 bases). The sequence was collected from an adult in good health. The starting material was peripheral blood, obtained on day 0 of AZD1222 vaccination. The CDR3 sequence is CASSPHIQDYEQYF. In DNA form, the CDR3 reads TGTGCCAGCAGCCCTCACATACAGGACTACGAGCAGTACTTC. The full variable domain, its missing parts supplied by reference TRBV9 and TRBJ2-7, is DSGVTQTPKHLITATGQRVTLRCSPRSGDLSVYWYQQSLDQGLQFLIQYYNGEERAKGNILERFSAQQFPDLHSELNLSSLELGDSALYFCASSPHIQDYEQYFGPGTRLTVT.